This T cell receptor beta chain was retrieved from a study of HIV-infected children after antiretroviral therapy interruption. As to treatment: PENTA 11 planned treatment interruption arm or continuous ART arm. The CDR3 is 15 residues long. CDR1 and CDR2 from the germline V gene are SGHTA and FQGTGA. Trimming removed 1 base from V and 0 bases from J, with 7 bases in between. Unique molecular identifiers were included in an RNA-based 3' RACE TCR library. Via MiXCR, TCRdb re-called the 3' RACE reads, giving one row per CDR3 protein. The data contain 40,000 or so distinct CDR3 sequences, about 6% of them seen just once; the ten biggest clones take up more than 0.95%. This clonotype appeared many times.

The TCR originated in a pool of human donors with HIV. The sequencing here drew on CD45RA+ CD4+ T cells from PBMCs, pooled from several time points, taken from a donor given antiretroviral therapy, either interrupted or continuous. Subset here: naive CD4+ CD45RA+ CD45RO- T cells. The chain joins TRBV7-3 to TRBJ2-1; weak D call: TRBD2 (5 bases). In nucleotides, the CDR3 is TGTGCCAGCAGCTTAATAGGAGGCTCCTACAATGAGCAGTTCTTC. Encoded protein: CASSLIGGSYNEQFF.